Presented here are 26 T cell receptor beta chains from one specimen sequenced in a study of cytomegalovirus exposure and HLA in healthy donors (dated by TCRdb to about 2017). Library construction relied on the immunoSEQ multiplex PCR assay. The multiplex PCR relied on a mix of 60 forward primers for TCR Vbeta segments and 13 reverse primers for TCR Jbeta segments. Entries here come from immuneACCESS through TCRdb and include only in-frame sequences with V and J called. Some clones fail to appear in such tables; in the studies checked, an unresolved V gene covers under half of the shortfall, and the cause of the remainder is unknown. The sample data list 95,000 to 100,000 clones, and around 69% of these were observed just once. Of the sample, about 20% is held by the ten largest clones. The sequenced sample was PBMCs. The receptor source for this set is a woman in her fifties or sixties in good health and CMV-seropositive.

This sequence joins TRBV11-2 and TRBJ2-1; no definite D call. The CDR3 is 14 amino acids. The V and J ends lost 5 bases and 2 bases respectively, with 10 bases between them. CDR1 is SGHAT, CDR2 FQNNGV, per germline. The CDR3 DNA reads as TGTGCCAGCAGCCATCACGGTGCCTACAATGAGCAGTTCTTC. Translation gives CASSHHGAYNEQFF.

The CDR3 spells CASSSTGKQPQHF. The CDR3 nucleotides are TGTGCCAGCAGTTCGACAGGAAAACAGCCCCAGCATTTT. The gene calls are TRBV6-5 and TRBJ1-5, with D possibly matching TRBD1 (6 bases). From germline, CDR1 is MNHEY and CDR2 SVGAGI. This CDR3 has 13 residues. V was clipped by 4 bases and J by 7 bases, with 11 bases between them.

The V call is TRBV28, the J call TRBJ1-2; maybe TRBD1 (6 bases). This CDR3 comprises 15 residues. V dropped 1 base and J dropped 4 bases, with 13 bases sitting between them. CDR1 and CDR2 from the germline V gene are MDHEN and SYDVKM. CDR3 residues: CASSLSQGVGYGYTF. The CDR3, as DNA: TGTGCCAGCAGTTTATCACAGGGCGTCGGCTATGGCTACACCTTC.

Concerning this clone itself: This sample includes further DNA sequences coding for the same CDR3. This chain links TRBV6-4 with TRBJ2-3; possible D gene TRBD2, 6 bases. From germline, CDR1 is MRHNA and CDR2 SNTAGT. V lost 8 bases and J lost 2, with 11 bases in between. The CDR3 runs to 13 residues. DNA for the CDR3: TGTGCCAGCGGAGCGGGCCACACAGATACGCAGTATTTT. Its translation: CASGAGHTDTQYF.

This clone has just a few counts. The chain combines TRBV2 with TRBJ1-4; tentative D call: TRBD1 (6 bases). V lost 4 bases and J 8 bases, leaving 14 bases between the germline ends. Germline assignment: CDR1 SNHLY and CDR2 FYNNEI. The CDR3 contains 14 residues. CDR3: CASSALRGKEKLFF. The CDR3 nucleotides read TGTGCCAGCAGTGCTCTAAGGGGGAAGGAAAAACTGTTTTTT.

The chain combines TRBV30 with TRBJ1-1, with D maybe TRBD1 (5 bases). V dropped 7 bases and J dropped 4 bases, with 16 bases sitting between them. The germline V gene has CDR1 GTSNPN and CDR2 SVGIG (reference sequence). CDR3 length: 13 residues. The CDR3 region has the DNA TGTGCCTCTGACCAGGGCGGGGGCACTGAAGCTTTCTTT. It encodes CASDQGGGTEAFF.

CDR3 in DNA: TGTGCCAGTGCCCATGGGGACTTATCCTACGAGCAGTACTTC. It codes for CASAHGDLSYEQYF. J is TRBJ2-7 and V is TRBV19; TRBD2 might be the D (6 bases). Trimming took off 8 bases at V and 1 base at J, with 15 bases between the two ends. This CDR3 contains 14 residues. Germline V gene lookup returns CDR1 LNHDA and CDR2 SQIVND (reference sequence).

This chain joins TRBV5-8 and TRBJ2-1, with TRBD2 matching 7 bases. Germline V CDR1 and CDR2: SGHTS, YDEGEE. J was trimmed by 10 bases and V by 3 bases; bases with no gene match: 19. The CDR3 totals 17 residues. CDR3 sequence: CASSSFWTSNAPREQFF. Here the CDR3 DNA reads TGTGCCAGCAGCTCCTTTTGGACTAGTAATGCCCCCCGGGAGCAGTTCTTC.

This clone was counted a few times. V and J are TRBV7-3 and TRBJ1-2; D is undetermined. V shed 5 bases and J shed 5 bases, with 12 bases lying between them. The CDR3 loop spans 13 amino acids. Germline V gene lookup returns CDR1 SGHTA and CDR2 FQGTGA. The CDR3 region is CASSGDSGYGYTF. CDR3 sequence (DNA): TGTGCCAGCAGCGGAGATTCCGGTTATGGCTACACCTTC.

For the CDR3, the DNA is TGCGCCAGCAGCCTCGGTGTAGCGGGGGGGGAGACCCAGTACTTC. Its translation is CASSLGVAGGETQYF. The rearrangement links TRBV5-1 to TRBJ2-5, with TRBD2 matching 11 bases. CDR1 is SGHRS, CDR2 YFSETQ, per germline. The CDR3 runs 15 residues. The J segment lost 5 bases and the V segment lost 4 bases, leaving 7 bases of the junction unmatched.

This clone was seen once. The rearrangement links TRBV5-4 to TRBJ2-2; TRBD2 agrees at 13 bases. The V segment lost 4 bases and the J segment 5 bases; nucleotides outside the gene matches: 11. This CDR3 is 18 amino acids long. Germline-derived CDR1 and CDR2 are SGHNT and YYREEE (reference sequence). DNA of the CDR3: TGTGCCAGCAGCCCTGGGACTAGCGGGATACGAAGGACCGGGGAGCTGTTTTTT. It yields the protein CASSPGTSGIRRTGELFF.

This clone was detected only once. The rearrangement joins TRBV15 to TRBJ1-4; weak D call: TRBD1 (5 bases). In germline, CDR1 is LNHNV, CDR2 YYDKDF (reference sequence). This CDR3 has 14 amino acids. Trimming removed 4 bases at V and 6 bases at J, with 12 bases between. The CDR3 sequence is CATSMIGADEKLFF. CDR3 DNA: TGTGCCACCAGCATGATAGGGGCGGATGAAAAACTGTTTTTT.

The CDR3 spells CASSLTYGYTF. CDR3 DNA sequence: TGTGCCAGCAGCTTGACTTATGGCTACACCTTC. This chain uses TRBV6-6 with TRBJ1-2, with D unresolved. CDR3 size: 11 residues. V was pared by 6 bases and J by 5 bases, with 7 bases between. CDR1 is MNHNY, CDR2 SVGAGI, per germline (reference sequence).

The CDR3 coding sequence is TGTGCCAGTAGTATAGATTTGGCAAGGGGGCAGCCCCAGCATTTT. Encoded protein: CASSIDLARGQPQHF. The gene calls are TRBV19 and TRBJ1-5; perhaps TRBD1 as D (6 bases). CDR3 size: 15 residues. Per germline, CDR1 LNHDA and CDR2 SQIVND (reference sequence). V lost 0 bases and J lost 7, with 13 bases in between.

The CDR3 DNA follows: TGTGCCAGCTCACCAATGGCAGCAGATACGCAGTATTTT. It translates to CASSPMAADTQYF. The chain links TRBV18 to TRBJ2-3, with D hard to call. Between the trimmed V and J ends, which lost 2 bases and 4 bases, there was a span of 7 bases. This CDR3 has 13 residues. Germline assignment: CDR1 KGHSH and CDR2 LQKENI.

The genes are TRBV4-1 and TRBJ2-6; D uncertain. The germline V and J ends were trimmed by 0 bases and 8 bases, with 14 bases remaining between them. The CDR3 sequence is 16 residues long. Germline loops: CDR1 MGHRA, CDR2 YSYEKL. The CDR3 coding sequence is TGCGCCAGCAGCCAAGATCGCAGGTCAATCACCAACGTCCTGACTTTC. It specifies CASSQDRRSITNVLTF.

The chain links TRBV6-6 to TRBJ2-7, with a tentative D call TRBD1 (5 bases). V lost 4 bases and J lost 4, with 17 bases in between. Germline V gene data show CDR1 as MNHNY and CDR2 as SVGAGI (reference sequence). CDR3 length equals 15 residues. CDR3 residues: CASSSPFRVFYEQYF. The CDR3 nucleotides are TGTGCCAGCAGTTCCCCGTTCAGGGTCTTTTACGAGCAGTACTTC.

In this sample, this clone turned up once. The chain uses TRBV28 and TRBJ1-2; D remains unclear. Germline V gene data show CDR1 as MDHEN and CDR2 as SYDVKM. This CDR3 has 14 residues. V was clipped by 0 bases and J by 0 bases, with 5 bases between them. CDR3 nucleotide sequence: TGTGCCAGCAGTTTATGGCAGACTAACTATGGCTACACCTTC. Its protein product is CASSLWQTNYGYTF.

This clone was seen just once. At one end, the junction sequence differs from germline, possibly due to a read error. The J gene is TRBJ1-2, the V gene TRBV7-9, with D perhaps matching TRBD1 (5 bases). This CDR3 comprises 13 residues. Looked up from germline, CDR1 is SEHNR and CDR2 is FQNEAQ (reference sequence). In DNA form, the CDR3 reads TGTTCCAGCACCCAAGGGGTATACTATGGCTACACCTTC. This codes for CSSTQGVYYGYTF.

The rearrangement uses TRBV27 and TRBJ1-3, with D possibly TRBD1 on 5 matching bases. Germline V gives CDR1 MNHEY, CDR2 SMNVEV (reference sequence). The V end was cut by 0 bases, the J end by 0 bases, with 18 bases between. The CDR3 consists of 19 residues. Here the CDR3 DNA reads TGTGCCAGCAGTTTATCTTACCCGCGGGGGGGGAGCTCTGGAAACACCATATATTTT. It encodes CASSLSYPRGGSSGNTIYF.

The chain's CDR3 is CASSLGTSRREEQYF. The CDR3 bases are TGTGCCAGCAGCTTAGGCACTAGCAGAAGGGAAGAGCAGTACTTC. The genes are TRBV11-3 and TRBJ2-7; tentative D call: TRBD2 (6 bases). This CDR3 has 15 residues. The ends were cut back, 1 base at V and 7 bases at J, with 17 bases in the middle. Germline CDR1 SGHNT, CDR2 YENEEA.

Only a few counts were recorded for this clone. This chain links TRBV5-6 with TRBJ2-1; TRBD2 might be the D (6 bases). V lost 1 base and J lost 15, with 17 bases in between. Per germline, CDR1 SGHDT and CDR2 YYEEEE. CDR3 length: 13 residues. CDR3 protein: CASSLFLGEVLFF. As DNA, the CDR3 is TGTGCCAGCAGCTTGTTTTTGGGGGAGGTTCTGTTCTTC. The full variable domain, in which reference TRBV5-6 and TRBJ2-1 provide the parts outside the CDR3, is DAGVTQSPTHLIKTRGQQVTLRCSPKSGHDTVSWYQQALGQGPQFIFQYYEEEERQRGNFPDRFSGHQFPNYSSELNVNALLLGDSALYLCASSLFLGEVLFFGPGTRLTVL.

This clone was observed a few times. The CDR3 coding sequence is TGTGCCAGCAGCCGGACTAGCGGGAGCTACGAGCAGTACTTC. This sequence encodes CASSRTSGSYEQYF. The chain carries TRBV6-6 and TRBJ2-7, with 13 bases identical to TRBD2. Unmatched junction bases numbered 2, after V lost 6 bases and J lost 3 bases. This CDR3 is 14 amino acids long. CDR1 and CDR2 from the germline V gene are MNHNY and SVGAGI (reference sequence).

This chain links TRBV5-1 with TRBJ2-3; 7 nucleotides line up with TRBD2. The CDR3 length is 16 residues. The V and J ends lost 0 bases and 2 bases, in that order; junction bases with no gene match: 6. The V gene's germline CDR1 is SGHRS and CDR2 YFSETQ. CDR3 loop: CASSLVWGTNTDTQYF. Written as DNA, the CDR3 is TGCGCCAGCAGCTTGGTCTGGGGGACTAACACAGATACGCAGTATTTT.

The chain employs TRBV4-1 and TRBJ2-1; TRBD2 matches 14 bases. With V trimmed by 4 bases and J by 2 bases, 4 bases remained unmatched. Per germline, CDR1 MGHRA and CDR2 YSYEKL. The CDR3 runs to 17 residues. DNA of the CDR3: TGCGCCAGCAGCCCACGACTAGCGGGAGGGACCTACAATGAGCAGTTCTTC. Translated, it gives CASSPRLAGGTYNEQFF.

For the CDR3, the DNA is TGCGCCAGCAGTGATTCTAGCGGGGTATCTGGGGCCAACGTCCTGACTTTC. Translated: CASSDSSGVSGANVLTF. The gene calls are TRBV10-2 and TRBJ2-6; 9 nucleotides agree with TRBD2. This CDR3 is built from 17 residues. From germline, CDR1 is WSHSY and CDR2 SAAADI. V was pared by 3 bases and J by 1 base, with 4 bases of the junction left unmatched.